This T cell receptor beta chain came from a study of cytomegalovirus exposure and HLA in healthy donors. Study-wide findings and caveats: Altogether, around 160 TCR beta chains were recorded as cytomegalovirus-associated.

Germline CDR1 and CDR2: SNHLY and FYNNEI. V dropped 8 bases and J dropped 0; count of bases not matched to a gene: 19. The CDR3 consists of 19 residues. Points on this clone: The antigen is undetermined.

The table came from immunoSEQ multiplex PCR; TCRdb's copy has only in-frame clones and leaves some out. The repertoire includes more than 80,000 clones, about 96% of them detected once, and approximately 1.2% sits in the top ten. The gene calls are TRBV2 and TRBJ2-4; 7 positions agree with TRBD2. This TCR derives from a woman younger than 30 in good health and CMV-seronegative. Sequenced material: PBMCs. The CDR3 nucleotides are TGTGCCAGCTTCCCCTCAACGGGAGGAGGTTTTCCAGCCAAAAACATTCAGTACTTC. It encodes CASFPSTGGGFPAKNIQYF.